The rows below give T cell receptor beta chains drawn from one sample of a study of molecular identifiers for immune sequencing clone quantification. TCRdb reprocessed the PCR reads with MiXCR, giving one entry per CDR3 protein. The table shows approximately 97,000 distinct CDR3 sequences, with 20% to 25% occurring only once. The sequenced material came from naive CD8+ T cells from blood, with Jurkat cell RNA spiked in. Receptors were obtained from a human donor in good health. Some libraries in this study had Jurkat cell RNA spiked in. CDR3s leave out the opening cysteine and the closing phenylalanine or tryptophan. A clone size is listed for some rows: how often the clone was seen (once, few, many), or a class if it is expanded.

J,V,size,CDR3
TRBJ2-3,TRBV4-3,many,ASSQDGLGVFNLDTQY
TRBJ1-1,TRBV7-6,many,ASSLESGLGTEAF
TRBJ1-5,TRBV6-2/TRBV6-3,many,ASSLTGTKNQPQH
TRBJ2-3,TRBV30,many,AWSLGQGTDTQY
TRBJ2-1,TRBV19,many,ASKEDSGGHYNEQF
TRBJ1-2,TRBV20-1,few,SARDFSVMDGYT
TRBJ2-1,TRBV10-3,few,AIGVSGDYNEQF
TRBJ1-2,TRBV5-6,many,ASSLVKFGAVYGYT
TRBJ2-1,TRBV19,-,ASTSGRFNEQF
TRBJ2-3,TRBV19,-,ASSLTGTASTDTQY
TRBJ2-1,TRBV7-4,-,ASSLALSSYNEQF
TRBJ1-1,TRBV12-3/TRBV12-4,many,ASSFRTGSEAF
TRBJ2-1,TRBV4-3,once,ASSQEIFQPGRNEQF
TRBJ2-7,TRBV20-1,few,SAQGTVRSYEQY
TRBJ2-5,TRBV20-1,many,SSIAAQETQY